Included here is one T cell receptor (beta chain) sequence, with context. Antigen specificity is unknown. Some clones are missing from TCRdb's copy, which holds only in-frame ones; the method was immunoSEQ multiplex PCR. The sample carries tens of thousands of clones, roughly 90% recorded once. The trim removed 5 bases at V and 5 bases at J, leaving 9 bases unmatched. Germline assignment: CDR1 SGHAT and CDR2 FQNNGV. This CDR3 has 15 residues. This entry comes from a study of cytomegalovirus exposure and HLA in healthy donors. Study findings and constraints: The listing of roughly 160 TCR beta chains classed them as cytomegalovirus-associated.

The receptor was isolated from a woman aged 18-29 years in good health and CMV-seronegative. Sequencing was done on a sample of PBMCs. The chain carries TRBV11-2 and TRBJ2-5, with 9 bases aligning to TRBD2. CDR3 DNA sequence: TGTGCCAGCAGCCTCTGGGTAGCGGGAGAGGAGACCCAGTACTTC. This translates into CASSLWVAGEETQYF.